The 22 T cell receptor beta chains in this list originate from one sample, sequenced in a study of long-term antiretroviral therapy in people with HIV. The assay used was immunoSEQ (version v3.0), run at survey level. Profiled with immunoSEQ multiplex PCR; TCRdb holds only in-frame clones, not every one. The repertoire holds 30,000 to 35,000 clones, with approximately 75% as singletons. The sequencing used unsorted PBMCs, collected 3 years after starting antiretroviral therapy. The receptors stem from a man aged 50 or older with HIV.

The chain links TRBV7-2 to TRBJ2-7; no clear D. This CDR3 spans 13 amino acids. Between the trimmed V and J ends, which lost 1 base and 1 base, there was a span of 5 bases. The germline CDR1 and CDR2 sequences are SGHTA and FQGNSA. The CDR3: CASSLVESYEQYF. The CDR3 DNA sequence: TGTGCCAGCAGCTTAGTAGAATCCTACGAGCAGTACTTC.

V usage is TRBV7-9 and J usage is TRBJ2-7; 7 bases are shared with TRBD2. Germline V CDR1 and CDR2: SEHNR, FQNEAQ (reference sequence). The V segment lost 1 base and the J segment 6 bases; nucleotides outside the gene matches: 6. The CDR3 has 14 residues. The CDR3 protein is CASSLGLAEGEQYF. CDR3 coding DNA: TGTGCCAGCAGCTTAGGGCTAGCGGAGGGCGAGCAGTACTTC.

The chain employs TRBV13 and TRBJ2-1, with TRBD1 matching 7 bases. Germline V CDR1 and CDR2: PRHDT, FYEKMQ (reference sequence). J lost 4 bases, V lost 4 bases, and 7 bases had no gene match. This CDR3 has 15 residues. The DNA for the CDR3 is TGTGCCAGCAGCTCCGACAGGGTCCCTTACAATGAGCAGTTCTTC. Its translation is CASSSDRVPYNEQFF.

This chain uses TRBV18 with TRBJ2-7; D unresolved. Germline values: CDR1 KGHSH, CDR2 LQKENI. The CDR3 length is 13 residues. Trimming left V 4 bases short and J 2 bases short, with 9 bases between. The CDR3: CASSRTVTYEQYF. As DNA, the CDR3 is TGTGCCAGCTCACGTACAGTAACCTACGAGCAGTACTTC. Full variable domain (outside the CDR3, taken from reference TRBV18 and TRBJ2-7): NAGVMQNPRHLVRRRGQEARLRCSPMKGHSHVYWYRQLPEEGLKFMVYLQKENIIDESGMPKERFSAEFPKEGPSILRIQQVVRGDSAAYFCASSRTVTYEQYFGPGTRLTVT.

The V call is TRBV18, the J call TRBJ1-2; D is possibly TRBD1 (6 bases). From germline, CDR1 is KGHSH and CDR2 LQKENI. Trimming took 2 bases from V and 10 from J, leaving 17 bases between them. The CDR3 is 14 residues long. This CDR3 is CASSPSGGTNDYTF. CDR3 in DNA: TGTGCCAGCTCACCATCGGGGGGCACTAACGACTACACCTTC.

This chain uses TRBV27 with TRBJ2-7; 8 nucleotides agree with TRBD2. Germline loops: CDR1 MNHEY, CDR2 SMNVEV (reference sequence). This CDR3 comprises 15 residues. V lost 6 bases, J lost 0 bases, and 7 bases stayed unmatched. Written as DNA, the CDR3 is TGTGCCAGCAGAGCCCGCGGGGGGAGCTCCTACGAGCAGTACTTC. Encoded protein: CASRARGGSSYEQYF.

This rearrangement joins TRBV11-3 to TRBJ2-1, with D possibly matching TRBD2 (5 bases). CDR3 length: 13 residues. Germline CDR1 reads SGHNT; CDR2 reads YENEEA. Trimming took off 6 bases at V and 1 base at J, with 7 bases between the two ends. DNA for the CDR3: TGTGCCAGCAGTCGGGGTTCCTACAATGAGCAGTTCTTC. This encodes CASSRGSYNEQFF.

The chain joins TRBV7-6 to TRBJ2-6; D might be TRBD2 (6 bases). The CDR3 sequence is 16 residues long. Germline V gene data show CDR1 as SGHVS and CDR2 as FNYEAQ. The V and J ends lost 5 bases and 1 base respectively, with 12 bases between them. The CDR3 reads CASSGGIGSGANVLTF. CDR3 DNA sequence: TGTGCCAGCAGCGGAGGGATTGGTTCTGGGGCCAACGTCCTGACTTTC.

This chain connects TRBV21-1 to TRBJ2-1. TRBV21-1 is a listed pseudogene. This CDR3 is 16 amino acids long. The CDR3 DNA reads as TGTGCCAGCAGCAAAGAGGGGGGCAAGAGATACAATGAGCAGTTCTTC. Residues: CASSKEGGKRYNEQFF.

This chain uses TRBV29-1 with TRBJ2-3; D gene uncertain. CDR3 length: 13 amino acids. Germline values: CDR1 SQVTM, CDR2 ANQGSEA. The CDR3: CALRQMSTDTQYF. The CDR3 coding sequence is TGCGCCCTGAGGCAGATGAGCACAGATACGCAGTATTTT.

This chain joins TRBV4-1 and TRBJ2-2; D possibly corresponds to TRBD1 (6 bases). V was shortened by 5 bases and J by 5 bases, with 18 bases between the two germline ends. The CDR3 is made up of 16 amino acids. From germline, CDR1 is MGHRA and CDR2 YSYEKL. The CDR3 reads CASSTLVGAGTGELFF. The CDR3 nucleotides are TGCGCCAGCAGCACCTTGGTGGGGGCTGGGACCGGGGAGCTGTTTTTT.

CDR3 amino acids: CASSAQRGDTQYF. DNA for the CDR3: TGTGCCAGCAGCGCTCAGCGTGGAGATACGCAGTATTTT. V gene TRBV7-2 combines with J gene TRBJ2-3; no definite D call. Trimming pared 5 bases from V and 5 bases from J, leaving 11 bases between. Germline V lookup: CDR1 SGHTA, CDR2 FQGNSA. This CDR3 contains 13 residues.

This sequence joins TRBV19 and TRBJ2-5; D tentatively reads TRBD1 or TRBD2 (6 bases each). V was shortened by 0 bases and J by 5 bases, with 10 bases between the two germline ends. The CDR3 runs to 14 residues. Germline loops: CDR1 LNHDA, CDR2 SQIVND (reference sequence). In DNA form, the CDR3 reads TGTGCCAGTAGTATAGAAACGGGGGCGGAGACCCAGTACTTC. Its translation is CASSIETGAETQYF.

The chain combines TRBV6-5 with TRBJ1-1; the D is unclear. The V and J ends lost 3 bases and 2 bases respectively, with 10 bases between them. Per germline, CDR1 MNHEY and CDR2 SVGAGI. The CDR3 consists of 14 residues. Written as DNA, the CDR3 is TGTGCCAGCAGTTATTCCTCCCATAACACTGAAGCTTTCTTT. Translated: CASSYSSHNTEAFF.

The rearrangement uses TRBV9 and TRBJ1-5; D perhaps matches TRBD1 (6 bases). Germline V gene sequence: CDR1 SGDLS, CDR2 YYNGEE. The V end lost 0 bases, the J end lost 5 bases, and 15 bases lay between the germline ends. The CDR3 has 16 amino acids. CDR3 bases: TGTGCCAGCAGCGTAGGCGTCGGGACAACCCATCAGCCCCAGCATTTT. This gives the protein CASSVGVGTTHQPQHF.

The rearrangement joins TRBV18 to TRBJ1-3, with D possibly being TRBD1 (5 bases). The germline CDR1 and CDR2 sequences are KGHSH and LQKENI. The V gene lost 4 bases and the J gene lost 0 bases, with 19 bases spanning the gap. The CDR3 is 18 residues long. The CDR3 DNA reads TGTGCCAGCTCACGACCGGCGTACGACAGCCTCTCTGGAAACACCATATATTTT. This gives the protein CASSRPAYDSLSGNTIYF.

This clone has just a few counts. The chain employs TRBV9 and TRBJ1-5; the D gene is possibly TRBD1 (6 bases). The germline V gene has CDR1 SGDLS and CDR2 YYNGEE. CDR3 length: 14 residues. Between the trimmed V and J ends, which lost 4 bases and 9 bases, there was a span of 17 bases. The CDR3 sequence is CASSPTTGPGPQHF. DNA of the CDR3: TGTGCCAGCAGCCCAACTACAGGGCCCGGGCCCCAGCATTTT.

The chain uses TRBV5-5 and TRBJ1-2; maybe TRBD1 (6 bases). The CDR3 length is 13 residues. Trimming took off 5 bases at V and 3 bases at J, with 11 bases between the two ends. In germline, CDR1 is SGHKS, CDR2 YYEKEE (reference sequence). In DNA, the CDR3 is TGTGCCAGCAGACGACAGGAATACTATGGCTACACCTTC. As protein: CASRRQEYYGYTF.

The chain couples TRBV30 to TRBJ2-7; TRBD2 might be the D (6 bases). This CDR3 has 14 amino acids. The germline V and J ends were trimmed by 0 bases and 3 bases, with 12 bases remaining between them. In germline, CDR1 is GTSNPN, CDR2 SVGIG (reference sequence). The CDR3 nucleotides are TGTGCCTGGAGTGTAGGCGGGGTCAGCTACGAGCAGTACTTC. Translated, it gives CAWSVGGVSYEQYF.

Here the CDR3 DNA reads TGCGCCAGCAGCTTGGGCCCGCAGCAGGGTAACTATGGCTACACCTTC. Amino acids: CASSLGPQQGNYGYTF. This chain joins TRBV5-1 and TRBJ1-2, with D perhaps matching TRBD1 (5 bases). CDR3 length: 16 residues. V lost 0 bases, J lost 1 base, and 13 bases lay in between. Per the germline V gene, CDR1 is SGHRS and CDR2 is YFSETQ.

The CDR3 DNA reads TGTGCCAGCAGTTCAGCCGGGGGCGGTGACTATGGCTACACCTTC. Its protein is CASSSAGGGDYGYTF. The chain carries TRBV6-5 and TRBJ1-2, with D possibly being TRBD1 (6 bases). Germline values: CDR1 MNHEY, CDR2 SVGAGI. The germline V and J ends were trimmed by 4 bases and 3 bases, with 15 bases remaining between them. This CDR3 contains 15 residues.

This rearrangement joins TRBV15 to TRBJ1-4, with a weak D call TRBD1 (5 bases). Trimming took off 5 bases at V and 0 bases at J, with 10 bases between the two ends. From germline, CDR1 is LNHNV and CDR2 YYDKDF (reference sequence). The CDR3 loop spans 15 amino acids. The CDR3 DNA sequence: TGTGCCACCAGCTTTCGACAGACAACTAATGAAAAACTGTTTTTT. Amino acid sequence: CATSFRQTTNEKLFF.